A single sample is the source of the 24 T cell receptor beta chains below, sequenced in a study of blood T cell repertoires in COVID-19. Method: immunoSEQ multiplex PCR; TCRdb's copy keeps in-frame clones and lacks some. Of some 250,000 clones in the sample, approximately 86% are singletons; the top ten hold around 5%. Sequences were obtained from peripheral blood. The source is a woman aged 55-69 years with COVID-19, enrolled during active disease.

The chain combines TRBV18 with TRBJ1-5, with 7 bases identical to TRBD1. The ends lost 6 bases at V and 3 bases at J; junction bases unmatched: 20. The germline CDR1 and CDR2 sequences are KGHSH and LQKENI. The CDR3 runs 19 residues. CDR3 coding DNA: TGTGCCAGCTCGTTAAATATTATAACCGGGACAGAAGTCAATCAGCCCCAGCATTTT. This codes for CASSLNIITGTEVNQPQHF.

The chain links TRBV28 to TRBJ2-1, with 11 bases aligning to TRBD2. Germline CDR1 reads MDHEN; CDR2 reads SYDVKM. V trimming: 5 bases; J trimming: 4 bases; junction bases outside the gene matches: 7. The CDR3 has 16 amino acids. The CDR3 reads CASSPPGLAEYNEQFF. The CDR3 bases are TGTGCCAGCAGTCCCCCGGGACTAGCGGAGTACAATGAGCAGTTCTTC.

The chain couples TRBV5-5 to TRBJ1-1; D possibly corresponds to TRBD1 (6 bases). With 6 bases removed from V and 0 bases from J, the gap between germline ends came to 15 bases. The CDR3 runs 15 residues. Germline-derived CDR1 and CDR2 are SGHKS and YYEKEE (reference sequence). CDR3 protein: CASILQGLMNTEAFF. The CDR3 DNA reads as TGTGCCAGCATCTTACAGGGCCTTATGAACACTGAAGCTTTCTTT.

The rearrangement joins TRBV7-9 to TRBJ1-6; TRBD1 matches 8 bases. The CDR3 runs to 16 residues. After removal of 5 bases from V and 7 bases from J, the junction contained 10 bases not matched to a gene. Germline CDR1 is SEHNR and CDR2 is FQNEAQ (reference sequence). CDR3 coding DNA: TGTGCCAGCAGCGCTCTGACAGGGGCGAAAAATTCACCCCTCCACTTT. This gives the protein CASSALTGAKNSPLHF. Supplemented by reference TRBV7-9 and TRBJ1-6, the full variable domain reads DTGVSQNPRHKITKRGQNVTFRCDPISEHNRLYWYRQTLGQGPEFLTYFQNEAQLEKSRLLSDRFSAERPKGSFSTLEIQRTEQGDSAMYLCASSALTGAKNSPLHFGNGTRLTVT.

This clone has just a few counts. The V gene is TRBV19, the J gene TRBJ2-1, with no clear D. Trimming removed 1 base at V and 7 bases at J, with 5 bases between. The CDR3 extends over 12 amino acids. Per the germline V gene, CDR1 is LNHDA and CDR2 is SQIVND (reference sequence). CDR3 sequence: CASSIAGNEQFF. CDR3 nucleotides: TGTGCCAGTAGTATAGCAGGAAATGAGCAGTTCTTC. Based on the CDR3 plus reference TRBV19 and TRBJ2-1, the full variable domain is DGGITQSPKYLFRKEGQNVTLSCEQNLNHDAMYWYRQDPGQGLRLIYYSQIVNDFQKGDIAEGYSVSREKKESFPLTVTSAQKNPTAFYLCASSIAGNEQFFGPGTRLTVL.

V gene TRBV5-6 combines with J gene TRBJ2-1; 9 nucleotides agree with TRBD1. Germline trimming cut 4 bases from V and 8 bases from J; bases unmatched to any gene: 7. The CDR3 length is 14 residues. Germline V gives CDR1 SGHDT, CDR2 YYEEEE. The CDR3 reads CASSLPGQGHEQFF. CDR3 DNA sequence: TGTGCCAGCAGCCTTCCTGGACAGGGGCATGAGCAGTTCTTC.

The chain has TRBV27 and TRBJ1-2, with 7 bases lining up with TRBD1. The V segment lost 5 bases and the J segment 2 bases; nucleotides outside the gene matches: 8. The CDR3 totals 15 residues. Germline loops: CDR1 MNHEY, CDR2 SMNVEV (reference sequence). This CDR3 reads CASSPGQSKNYGYTF. DNA for the CDR3: TGTGCCAGCAGTCCGGGACAGAGTAAGAACTATGGCTACACCTTC.

The chain has TRBV28 and TRBJ1-4, with 10 positions matching TRBD1. V lost 5 bases to trimming and J lost 0 bases; unmatched junction nucleotides: 6. CDR3 size: 17 residues. Germline V gene lookup returns CDR1 MDHEN and CDR2 SYDVKM. The CDR3 is CASSPGQGVSTNEKLFF. The CDR3 DNA is TGTGCCAGCAGTCCAGGACAGGGGGTTTCAACTAATGAAAAACTGTTTTTT.

The chain employs TRBV18 and TRBJ1-1; D gene unclear. Germline V gene sequence: CDR1 KGHSH, CDR2 LQKENI. V was clipped by 3 bases and J by 6 bases, with 11 bases between them. The CDR3 extends over 13 amino acids. The CDR3 loop reads CASSPVEAAEAFF. CDR3 bases: TGTGCCAGCTCACCGGTTGAAGCGGCTGAAGCTTTCTTT.

This chain links TRBV5-4 with TRBJ2-5; the D gene is possibly TRBD2 (6 bases). V shed 0 bases and J shed 2 bases, with 8 bases lying between them. This CDR3 is built from 14 residues. Germline assignment: CDR1 SGHNT and CDR2 YYREEE (reference sequence). In nucleotides, the CDR3 is TGTGCCAGCAGCTTGGCTGGAGGGCAAGAGACCCAGTACTTC. Amino acid sequence: CASSLAGGQETQYF.

The table lists this clone with a few counts. The chain is built from TRBV19 and TRBJ2-1; 7 positions match TRBD2. Losses at the gene ends were 5 bases for V and 5 bases for J; bases not matched to a gene: 9. Germline V gives CDR1 LNHDA, CDR2 SQIVND (reference sequence). The CDR3 runs 15 residues. The CDR3 loop reads CASSLRWGGNNEQFF. The CDR3 region has the DNA TGTGCCAGTAGTCTTCGGTGGGGGGGTAACAATGAGCAGTTCTTC.

The rearrangement links TRBV30 to TRBJ1-6; D unresolved. Germline V gene data show CDR1 as GTSNPN and CDR2 as SVGIG (reference sequence). Trimming pared 4 bases from V and 8 bases from J, leaving 12 bases between. This CDR3 region has 13 residues. The CDR3 DNA is TGTGCCTGGACGTCGGGATTGGATTCACCCCTCCACTTT. This sequence encodes CAWTSGLDSPLHF.

The V call is TRBV30, the J call TRBJ1-4; 8 bases are shared with TRBD1. The CDR3 totals 12 residues. The V segment lost 5 bases and the J segment 8 bases; nucleotides outside the gene matches: 4. Germline V gene sequence: CDR1 GTSNPN, CDR2 SVGIG (reference sequence). This chain's CDR3 is CAWGQGWEKLFF. CDR3 bases: TGTGCCTGGGGACAGGGATGGGAAAAACTGTTTTTT.

The chain uses TRBV28 and TRBJ2-1, with 9 bases identical to TRBD1. The CDR3 consists of 15 residues. V lost 6 bases, J lost 6 bases, and 9 bases stayed unmatched. Germline V lookup: CDR1 MDHEN, CDR2 SYDVKM. The CDR3 sequence is CASSVSGTGINEQFF. The CDR3 bases are TGTGCCAGCAGCGTCTCCGGGACAGGGATCAATGAGCAGTTCTTC.

V gene TRBV5-8 combines with J gene TRBJ2-1, with 8 bases identical to TRBD2. J gave up 8 bases and V 1 base, and 11 bases lay outside the gene matches. The CDR3 totals 16 residues. Germline V gene lookup returns CDR1 SGHTS and CDR2 YDEGEE. DNA of the CDR3: TGTGCCAGCAGCTTGTACGTCTTAGCGGGATCTGATGAGCAGTTCTTC. Residues: CASSLYVLAGSDEQFF.

CDR3: CASSVAGAAQYF. In DNA, the CDR3 is TGTGCCAGCAGTGTAGCGGGAGCGGCGCAGTACTTC. The chain combines TRBV3-1 (or the pseudogene TRBV3-2) with TRBJ2-7; 9 nucleotides match TRBD2. The junction had 6 bases not matched to a gene; V was cut back by 6 bases and J by 9 bases. CDR3 length: 12 amino acids. In germline, CDR1 is LGHDT, CDR2 YNNKEL (reference sequence).

This chain uses TRBV10-3 with TRBJ2-7; 8 bases are a match to TRBD1. The CDR3 totals 17 residues. Germline CDR1 is ENHRY and CDR2 is SYGVKD. The trim removed 6 bases at V and 2 bases at J, leaving 15 bases unmatched. DNA for the CDR3: TGTGCCATCAGGCCGTCGCCGGCTCAGGGGGCCCCCTACGAGCAGTACTTC. Translated: CAIRPSPAQGAPYEQYF.

The J gene is TRBJ1-1, the V gene TRBV9; D ambiguous. V lost 4 bases to trimming and J lost 7 bases, with 17 bases between them. The CDR3 sequence is 14 residues long. Germline lookup yields CDR1 SGDLS and CDR2 YYNGEE. The CDR3 DNA is TGTGCCAGCAGCCCCTTAGGTGTTGCGGATGAAGCTTTCTTT. It yields the protein CASSPLGVADEAFF.

The V and J genes are TRBV4-3 and TRBJ1-1; no clear D. Trimming shortened V by 6 bases and J by 10 bases, and 21 bases separated the two germline ends. Germline-derived CDR1 and CDR2 are LGHNA and YSLEER. This CDR3 contains 14 residues. CDR3 coding DNA: TGCGCCAGCAGTAACAGATTAAGGTCCCGACGAGCTTTCTTT. The encoded protein is CASSNRLRSRRAFF.

In DNA form, the CDR3 reads TGTGCCAGCAGCTTAGGTAGCGGGAGAATCTACGAGCAGTACTTC. It is translated as CASSLGSGRIYEQYF. The chain employs TRBV11-1 and TRBJ2-7; TRBD2 aligns across 9 bases. The V gene end was trimmed by 1 base and the J gene end by 3 bases; junction bases not matched to a gene: 4. CDR3 size: 15 residues. Germline CDR1 and CDR2: SGHAT and FQDESV (reference sequence).

In its sample, this clone was seen once. The V call is TRBV7-9, the J call TRBJ2-7, with D perhaps matching TRBD2 (5 bases). This CDR3 contains 15 residues. The germline V gene has CDR1 SEHNR and CDR2 FQNEAQ (reference sequence). The ends were cut back, 2 bases at V and 3 bases at J, with 14 bases in the middle. CDR3 residues: CASSLSGSGSYEQYF. The CDR3 DNA follows: TGTGCCAGCAGCTTATCTGGGAGCGGCAGCTACGAGCAGTACTTC. The full variable domain, rest sourced from reference TRBV7-9 and TRBJ2-7, is DTGVSQNPRHKITKRGQNVTFRCDPISEHNRLYWYRQTLGQGPEFLTYFQNEAQLEKSRLLSDRFSAERPKGSFSTLEIQRTEQGDSAMYLCASSLSGSGSYEQYFGPGTRLTVT.

V is TRBV11-3 and J is TRBJ2-7; 9 positions match TRBD1. Germline CDR1 is SGHNT and CDR2 is YENEEA. The CDR3 has 13 amino acids. V gave up 4 bases and J gave up 6 bases; unmatched junction bases: 4. CDR3 nucleotide sequence: TGTGCCAGCAGCTCCGGGACAGGGTCCGAGCAGTACTTC. Amino acid sequence: CASSSGTGSEQYF.

V is TRBV3-1 (or the pseudogene TRBV3-2) and J is TRBJ1-6; 9 positions match TRBD1. Germline lookup yields CDR1 LGHDT and CDR2 YNNKEL (reference sequence). J lost 6 bases, V lost 4 bases, and 4 bases had no gene match. The CDR3 consists of 15 residues. The CDR3: CASSPQGASNSPLHF. DNA for the CDR3: TGTGCCAGCAGCCCACAGGGGGCGAGTAATTCACCCCTCCACTTT.

CDR3 DNA: TGTGCCAGTAGTATGGGCAGGGAAAACGAAAAACTGTTTTTT. This sequence encodes CASSMGRENEKLFF. This chain uses TRBV19 with TRBJ1-4, with D perhaps TRBD1 (5 bases). The CDR3 is 14 residues long. Germline CDR1 LNHDA, CDR2 SQIVND (reference sequence). V lost 3 bases and J lost 8, with 13 bases in between.